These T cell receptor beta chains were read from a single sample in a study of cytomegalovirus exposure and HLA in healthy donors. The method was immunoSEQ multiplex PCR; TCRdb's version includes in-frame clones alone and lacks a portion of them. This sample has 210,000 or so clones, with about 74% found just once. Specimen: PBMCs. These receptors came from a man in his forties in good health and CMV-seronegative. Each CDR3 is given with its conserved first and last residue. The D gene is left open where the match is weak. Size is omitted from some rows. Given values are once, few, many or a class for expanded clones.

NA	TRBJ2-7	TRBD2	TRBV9	TGTGCCAGCAGCGTAGGTCCTAGCGGGAGATACGAGCAGTACTTC	CASSVGPSGRYEQYF
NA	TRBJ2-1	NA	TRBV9	TGTGCCAGCAGCGGTAGGGAGGACAATGAGCAGTTCTTC	CASSGREDNEQFF
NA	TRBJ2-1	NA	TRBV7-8	TGTGCCAGCAGCCCCCCTAAGAGTGAGCAGTTCTTC	CASSPPKSEQFF
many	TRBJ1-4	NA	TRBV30	TGTGCCTGGAGTGTACGAGGCAGGGTCGACGAAAAACTGTTTTTT	CAWSVRGRVDEKLFF
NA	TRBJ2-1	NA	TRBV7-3	TGTGCCAGCAGCCCACCCTGGGGGGACCATGAGCAGTTCTTC	CASSPPWGDHEQFF
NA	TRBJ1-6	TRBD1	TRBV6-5	TGTGCCAGCAGGGGACAGTATAATTCACCCCTCCACTTT	CASRGQYNSPLHF
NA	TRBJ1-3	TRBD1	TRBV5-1	TGCGCCAGCAGCTTGGAGGGGGCTCGTGGAAACACCATATATTTT	CASSLEGARGNTIYF
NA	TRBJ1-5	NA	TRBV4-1	TGCGCCAGCAGCCAAGAGTCCGGCACGGGGTTCCAGCCCCAGCATTTT	CASSQESGTGFQPQHF
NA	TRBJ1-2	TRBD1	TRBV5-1	TGCGCCAGCAGCTCCTCCGGGACAGGGGGCAAATATGGCTACACCTTC	CASSSSGTGGKYGYTF
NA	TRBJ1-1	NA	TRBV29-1	TGCAGCGTCTCCGGAGCTATGAACACTGAAGCTTTCTTT	CSVSGAMNTEAFF
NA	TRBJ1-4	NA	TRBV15	TGTGCCACCAGTAAAGCAGGGGACGAAAAACTGTTTTTT	CATSKAGDEKLFF
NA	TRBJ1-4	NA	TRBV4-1	TGCGCCAGCAGCCATCCCTATGACAGGCTTAATGAAAAACTGTTTTTT	CASSHPYDRLNEKLFF
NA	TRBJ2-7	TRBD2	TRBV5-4	TGTGCCAGCAGGCCCGGACTAGCGGGCTCCTACGAGCAGTACTTC	CASRPGLAGSYEQYF
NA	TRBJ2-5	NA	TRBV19	TGTGCCAGTAGTATCAGAGAGACCCAGTACTTC	CASSIRETQYF
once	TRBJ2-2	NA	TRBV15	TGTGCCACCAGCAGAGGAGCGGATATCAACACCGGGGAGCTGTTTTTT	CATSRGADINTGELFF
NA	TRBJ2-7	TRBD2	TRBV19	TGTGCCAGTAGTATACCTAGCGGGAGGGCCTACGAGCAGTACTTC	CASSIPSGRAYEQYF
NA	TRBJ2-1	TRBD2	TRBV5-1	TGCGCCAGCAGCTCGGGACTAGCGGATGAGCAGTTCTTC	CASSSGLADEQFF
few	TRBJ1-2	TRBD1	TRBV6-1	TGTGCCAGCGGGACAGGGCCGGGCTACACCTTC	CASGTGPGYTF
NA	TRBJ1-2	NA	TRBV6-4	TGTGCCAGCGCCCCAGGAGGTGCTAACTATGGCTACACCTTC	CASAPGGANYGYTF
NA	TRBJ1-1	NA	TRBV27	TGTGCCAGCAGCCCTGTGCACAGACTGAACACTGAAGCTTTCTTT	CASSPVHRLNTEAFF
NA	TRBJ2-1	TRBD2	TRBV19	TGTGCCAGTAGTATAGACCTACTAGCGGCCCTATACACTGAGCAGTTCTTC	CASSIDLLAALYTEQFF
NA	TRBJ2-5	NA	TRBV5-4	TGTGCCAGCAGCTTTTCGCCTCTTGCTAAAGAGACCCAGTACTTC	CASSFSPLAKETQYF
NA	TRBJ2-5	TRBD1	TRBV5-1	TGCGCCAGCAAGCTTGGTGGACAGGGGAAGGAGACCCAGTACTTC	CASKLGGQGKETQYF
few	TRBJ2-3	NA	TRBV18	TGTGCCAGCTCACCACTGGGCAGGGTTACAGATACGCAGTATTTT	CASSPLGRVTDTQYF
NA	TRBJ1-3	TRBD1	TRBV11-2	TGTGCCAGCAGCTTAGATTATAGGGGGACAGGGGGCCACTCTGGAAACACCATATATTTT	CASSLDYRGTGGHSGNTIYF
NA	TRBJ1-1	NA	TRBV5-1	TGCGCCAGCGCCCCGATGGCAGACAGAGTGAACACTGAAGCTTTCTTT	CASAPMADRVNTEAFF
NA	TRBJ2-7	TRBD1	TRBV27	TGTGCCAGCAGTTCCGCCCCGGGACAGGGGGCATACGAGCAGTACTTC	CASSSAPGQGAYEQYF
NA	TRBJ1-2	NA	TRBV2	TGTGCCACCAGAGGGGATCTGGATGGCTACACCTTC	CATRGDLDGYTF
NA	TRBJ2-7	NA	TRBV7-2	TGTGCCAGCAGCTTAGCGGAGGCTATCTCCTACGAGCAGTACTTC	CASSLAEAISYEQYF
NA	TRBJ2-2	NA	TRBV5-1	TGCGCCAGCTCCGAACGGCCGCAGGGTGGTAGCACCGGGGAGCTGTTTTTT	CASSERPQGGSTGELFF
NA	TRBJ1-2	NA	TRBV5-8	TGTGCCAGCAGCTTGTTTGGGGCGGAGGGCTACACCTTC	CASSLFGAEGYTF
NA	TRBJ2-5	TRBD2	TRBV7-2	TGTGCCAGCAGCGTTGGGGGAGGGCTAGCTTTCCAAGAGACCCAGTACTTC	CASSVGGGLAFQETQYF
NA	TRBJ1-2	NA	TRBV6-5	TGTGCCAGCAGTTACCCCAGGGGTCGGCACTATGGCTACACCTTC	CASSYPRGRHYGYTF
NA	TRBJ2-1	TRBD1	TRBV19	TGTGCCAGTAGTGTCGGACAGGGGGACAGGGATGAGCAGTTCTTC	CASSVGQGDRDEQFF
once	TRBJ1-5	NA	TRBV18	TGTGCCAGCTCACCACTGCAGGTGGGTCAGCCCCAGCATTTT	CASSPLQVGQPQHF
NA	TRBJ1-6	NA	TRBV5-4	TGTGCCAGCAGCTTGGCGGGTTTGATGCTTTCACCCCTCCACTTT	CASSLAGLMLSPLHF
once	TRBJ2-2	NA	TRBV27	TGTGCCAGCAGCCCCGACTGGTCCACCGGGGAGCTGTTTTTT	CASSPDWSTGELFF
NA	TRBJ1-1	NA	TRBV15	TGTGCCACCAGCAGAGATCCACAGGTCGGCACTGAAGCTTTCTTT	CATSRDPQVGTEAFF
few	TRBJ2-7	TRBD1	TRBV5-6	TGTGCCAGCAGCTTGGCACAGGGGGTGGACGAGCAGTACTTC	CASSLAQGVDEQYF
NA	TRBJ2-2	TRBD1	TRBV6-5	TGTGCCAGCAGTTACGAGGGGGCGCACACCGGGGAGCTGTTTTTT	CASSYEGAHTGELFF
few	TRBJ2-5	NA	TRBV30	TGTGCCTGGACCGCGGCGGGAAGGAAAGAGACCCAGTACTTC	CAWTAAGRKETQYF
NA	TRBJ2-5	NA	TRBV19	TGTGCCAGTAGTATAGTGGGCGGGCAAGAGACCCAGTACTTC	CASSIVGGQETQYF
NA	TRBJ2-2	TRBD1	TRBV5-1	TGCGCCAGCAGCTTGCTACAGGGGACGAACACCGGGGAGCTGTTTTTT	CASSLLQGTNTGELFF
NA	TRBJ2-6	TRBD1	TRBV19	TGTGCCAGTAGTATATGGGGACAGTCCTCTGGGGCCAACGTCCTGACTTTC	CASSIWGQSSGANVLTF
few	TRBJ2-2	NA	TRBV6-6	TGTGCCAGCACCTTGAACACCGGGGAGCTGTTTTTT	CASTLNTGELFF
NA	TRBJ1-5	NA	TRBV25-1	TGTGCCAGCAGTGAGACAGGATTCAATCAGCCCCAGCATTTT	CASSETGFNQPQHF
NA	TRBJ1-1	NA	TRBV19	TGTGCCAGTAGTATAGGCGCAAGCACTGAAGCTTTCTTT	CASSIGASTEAFF
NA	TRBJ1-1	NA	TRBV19	TGTGCCAGTAGGGGGGCAGGGGCCTGGAATGAAGCTTTCTTT	CASRGAGAWNEAFF
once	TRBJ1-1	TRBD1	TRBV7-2	TGTGCCAGCAGCTTGACAGGGCAGGTGAACACTGAAGCTTTCTTT	CASSLTGQVNTEAFF
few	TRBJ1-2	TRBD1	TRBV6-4	TGTGCCATCAGTGATTTAACAGGGGGCGGGGGAGGCTACACCTTC	CAISDLTGGGGGYTF
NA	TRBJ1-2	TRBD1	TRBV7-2	TGTGCCAGCAGCCCCGACTCCGGGACAGGGTATGGCTACACCTTC	CASSPDSGTGYGYTF
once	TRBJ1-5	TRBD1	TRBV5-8	TGTGCCAGCAGCCTCGGGACAGCTAGCAATCAGCCCCAGCATTTT	CASSLGTASNQPQHF
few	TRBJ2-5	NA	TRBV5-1	TGCGCCAGCAGCTCACAGGTGAGAGAGACCCAGTACTTC	CASSSQVRETQYF
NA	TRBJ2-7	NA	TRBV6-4	TGTGCCAGCAGTGACTCTTGGGGCAGAAGTTTGGACGAGCAGTACTTC	CASSDSWGRSLDEQYF
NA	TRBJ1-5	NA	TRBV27	TGTGCCAGCAGTTTGTCTGTTACCTATAGCAATCAGCCCCAGCATTTT	CASSLSVTYSNQPQHF